This section outlines one T cell receptor (beta chain) sequence together with its context. The method was immunoSEQ multiplex PCR; TCRdb's version includes in-frame clones alone and lacks a portion of them. There are around 170,000 clones in the sample; roughly four fifths occur only once, and 14% lies in the top ten. The CDR3 loop spans 13 amino acids. V dropped 6 bases and J dropped 6 bases, with 11 bases sitting between them. The sample comes from a study of blood T cell repertoires in COVID-19. The TCR comes from a man aged 30 to 45 with active or convalescent COVID-19. The chain couples TRBV12-3 or TRBV12-4 to TRBJ2-2; maybe TRBD1 (6 bases). The sequenced sample was peripheral blood. The CDR3 nucleotides are TGTGCCAGCAGCCAGGGGCTTGCCGGGGAGCTGTTTTTT. As protein: CASSQGLAGELFF.